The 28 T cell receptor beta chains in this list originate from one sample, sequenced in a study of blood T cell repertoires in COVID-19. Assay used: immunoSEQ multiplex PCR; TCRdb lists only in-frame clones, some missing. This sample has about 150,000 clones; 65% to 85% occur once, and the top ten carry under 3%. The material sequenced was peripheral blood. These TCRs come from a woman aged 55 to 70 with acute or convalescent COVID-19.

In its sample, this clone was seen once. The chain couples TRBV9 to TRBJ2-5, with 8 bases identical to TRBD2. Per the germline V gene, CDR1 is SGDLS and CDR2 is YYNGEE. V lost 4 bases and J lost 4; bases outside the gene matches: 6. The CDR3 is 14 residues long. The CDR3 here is CASSIRGGPETQYF. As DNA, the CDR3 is TGTGCCAGCAGCATACGGGGGGGCCCAGAGACCCAGTACTTC.

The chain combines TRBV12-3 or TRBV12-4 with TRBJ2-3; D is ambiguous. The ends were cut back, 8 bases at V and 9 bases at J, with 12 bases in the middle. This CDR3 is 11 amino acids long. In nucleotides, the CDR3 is TGTGCCAGCCGCTTGCAGTCGACGCAGTATTTT. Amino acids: CASRLQSTQYF.

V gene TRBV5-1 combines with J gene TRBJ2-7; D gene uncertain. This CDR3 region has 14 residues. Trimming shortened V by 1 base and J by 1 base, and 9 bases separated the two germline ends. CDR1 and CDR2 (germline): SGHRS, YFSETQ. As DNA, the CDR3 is TGCGCCAGCAGCTTGATGGCGGATTCCTACGAGCAGTACTTC. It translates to CASSLMADSYEQYF.

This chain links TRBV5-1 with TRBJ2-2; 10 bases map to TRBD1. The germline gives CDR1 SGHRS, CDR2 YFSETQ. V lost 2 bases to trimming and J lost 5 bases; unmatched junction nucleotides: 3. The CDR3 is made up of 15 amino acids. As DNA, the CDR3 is TGCGCCAGCAGCTTCCCGGACAGGGGGACCGGGGAGCTGTTTTTT. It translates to CASSFPDRGTGELFF.

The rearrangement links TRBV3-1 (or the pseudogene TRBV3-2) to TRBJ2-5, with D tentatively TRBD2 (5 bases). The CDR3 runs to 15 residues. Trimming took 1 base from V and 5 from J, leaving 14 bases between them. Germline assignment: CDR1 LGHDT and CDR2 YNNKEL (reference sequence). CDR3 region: CASSQAAPQRETQYF. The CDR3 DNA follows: TGTGCCAGCAGCCAAGCGGCCCCCCAGCGGGAGACCCAGTACTTC.

The DNA of the CDR3 is TGTGCCAGCAGCTTAGGACAGGGGGCCAGGGATCTCTATGGCTACACCTTC. Translated, it gives CASSLGQGARDLYGYTF. The chain carries TRBV7-8 and TRBJ1-2; 10 bases are shared with TRBD1. V shed 1 base, J shed 4 bases, and the junction held 9 bases outside the gene matches. There are 17 residues in the CDR3. CDR1 SGHVS and CDR2 FQNEAQ come from the germline V gene.

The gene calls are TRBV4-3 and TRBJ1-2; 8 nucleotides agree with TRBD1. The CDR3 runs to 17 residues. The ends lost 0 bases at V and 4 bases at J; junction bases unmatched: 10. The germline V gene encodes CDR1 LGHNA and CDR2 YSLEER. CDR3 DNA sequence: TGCGCCAGCAGCCAAGAGATAGGACAGGGTAACTTCTATGGCTACACCTTC. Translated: CASSQEIGQGNFYGYTF.

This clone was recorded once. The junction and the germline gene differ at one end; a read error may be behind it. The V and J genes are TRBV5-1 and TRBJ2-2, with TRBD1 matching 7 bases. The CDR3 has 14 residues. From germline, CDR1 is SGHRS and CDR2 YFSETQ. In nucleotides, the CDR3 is TGCGCCAGTAGCTTAGGACAGGACACCGGGGAGCTGTTTTTT. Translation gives CASSLGQDTGELFF.

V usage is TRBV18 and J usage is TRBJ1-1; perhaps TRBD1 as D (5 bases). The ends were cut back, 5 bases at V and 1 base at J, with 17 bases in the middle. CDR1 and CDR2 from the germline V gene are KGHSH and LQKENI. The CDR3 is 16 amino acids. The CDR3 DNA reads TGTGCCAGCTCATCCCTCATGACAGTCCGGAACACTGAAGCTTTCTTT. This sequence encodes CASSSLMTVRNTEAFF.

The CDR3 reads CASSAVDRLSYEQYF. The CDR3 DNA is TGCGCCAGCAGCGCGGTGGACAGGCTATCATACGAGCAGTACTTC. The chain is built from TRBV5-1 and TRBJ2-7; 7 bases are shared with TRBD1. The germline V gene encodes CDR1 SGHRS and CDR2 YFSETQ. The trim removed 4 bases at V and 4 bases at J, leaving 11 bases unmatched. The CDR3 length is 15 residues.

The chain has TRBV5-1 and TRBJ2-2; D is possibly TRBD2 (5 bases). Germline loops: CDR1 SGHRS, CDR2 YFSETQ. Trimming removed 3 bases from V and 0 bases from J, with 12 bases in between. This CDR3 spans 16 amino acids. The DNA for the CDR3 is TGCGCCAGCAGCTCGGCGAGAGGGTCGAACACCGGGGAGCTGTTTTTT. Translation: CASSSARGSNTGELFF.

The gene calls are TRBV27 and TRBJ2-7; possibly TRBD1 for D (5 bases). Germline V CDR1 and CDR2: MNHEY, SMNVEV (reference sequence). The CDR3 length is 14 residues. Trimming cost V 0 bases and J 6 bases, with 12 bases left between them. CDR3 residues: CASSLSYRPGEQYF. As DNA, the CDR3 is TGTGCCAGCAGTTTATCCTACAGGCCCGGCGAGCAGTACTTC.

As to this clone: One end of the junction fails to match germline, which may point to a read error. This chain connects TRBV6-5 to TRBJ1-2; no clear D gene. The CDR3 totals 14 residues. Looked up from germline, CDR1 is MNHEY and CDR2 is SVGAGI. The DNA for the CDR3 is TGTGCCAGCAGTGACTCGGGGAGGATATATGGCTACACCTTC. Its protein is CASSDSGRIYGYTF.

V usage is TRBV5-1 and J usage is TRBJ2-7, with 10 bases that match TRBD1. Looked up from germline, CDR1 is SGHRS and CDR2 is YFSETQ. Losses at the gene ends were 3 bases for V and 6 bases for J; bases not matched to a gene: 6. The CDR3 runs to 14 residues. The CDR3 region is CASSSGTGAGEQYF. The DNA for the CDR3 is TGCGCCAGCAGCTCCGGGACAGGGGCGGGCGAGCAGTACTTC.

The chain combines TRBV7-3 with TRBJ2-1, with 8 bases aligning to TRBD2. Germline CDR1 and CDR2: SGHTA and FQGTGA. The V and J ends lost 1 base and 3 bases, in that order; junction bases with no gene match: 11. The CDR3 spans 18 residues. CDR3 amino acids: CASSLIGGGSLHYNEQFF. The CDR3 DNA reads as TGTGCCAGCAGCTTAATAGGCGGGGGGTCCCTACACTACAATGAGCAGTTCTTC.

CDR3 sequence (DNA): TGCGCCAGCAGCCCTGGGGGGACAGGGGTTAACTACGAGCAGTACTTC. Protein sequence: CASSPGGTGVNYEQYF. This chain links TRBV5-1 with TRBJ2-7; 10 bases are shared with TRBD1. With 4 bases clipped from V and 3 bases from J, the junction kept 10 bases outside the gene matches. The length of the CDR3 is 16 residues. Germline V gene lookup returns CDR1 SGHRS and CDR2 YFSETQ. Looking up the rest from reference TRBV5-1 and TRBJ2-7 gives the full variable domain: KAGVTQTPRYLIKTRGQQVTLSCSPISGHRSVSWYQQTPGQGLQFLFEYFSETQRNKGNFPGRFSGRQFSNSRSEMNVSTLELGDSALYLCASSPGGTGVNYEQYFGPGTRLTVT.

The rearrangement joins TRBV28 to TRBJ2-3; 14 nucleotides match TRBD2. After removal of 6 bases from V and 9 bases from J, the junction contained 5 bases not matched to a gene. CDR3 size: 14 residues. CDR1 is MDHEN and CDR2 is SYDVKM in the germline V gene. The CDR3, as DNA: TGTGCCAGCAGGCGACTAGCGGGGGGGCGGACGCAGTATTTT. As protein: CASRRLAGGRTQYF.

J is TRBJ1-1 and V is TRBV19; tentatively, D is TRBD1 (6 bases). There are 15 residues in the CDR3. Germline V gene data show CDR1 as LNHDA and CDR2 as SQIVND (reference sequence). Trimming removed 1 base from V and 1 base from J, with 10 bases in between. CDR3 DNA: TGTGCCAGTAGTATAGGGGACATACGGAACACTGAAGCTTTCTTT. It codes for CASSIGDIRNTEAFF.

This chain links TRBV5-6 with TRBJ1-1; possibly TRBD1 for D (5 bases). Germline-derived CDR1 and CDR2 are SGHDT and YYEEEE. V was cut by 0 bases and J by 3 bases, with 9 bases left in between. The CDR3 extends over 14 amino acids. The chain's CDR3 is CASSLGGADTEAFF. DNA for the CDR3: TGTGCCAGCAGCTTGGGGGGCGCCGACACTGAAGCTTTCTTT.

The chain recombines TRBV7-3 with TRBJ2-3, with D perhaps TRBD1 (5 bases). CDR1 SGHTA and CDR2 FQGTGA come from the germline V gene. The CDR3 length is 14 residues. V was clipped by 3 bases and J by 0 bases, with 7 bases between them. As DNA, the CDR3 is TGTGCCAGCAGCTTCGGACACAGCACAGATACGCAGTATTTT. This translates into CASSFGHSTDTQYF.

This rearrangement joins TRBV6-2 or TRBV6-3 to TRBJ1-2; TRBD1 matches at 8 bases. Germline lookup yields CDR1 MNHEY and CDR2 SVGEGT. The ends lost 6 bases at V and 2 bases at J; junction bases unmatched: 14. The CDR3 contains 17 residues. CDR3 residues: CASSPSGQAGMNYGYTF. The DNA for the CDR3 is TGTGCCAGCAGCCCTTCGGGACAGGCGGGGATGAACTATGGCTACACCTTC.

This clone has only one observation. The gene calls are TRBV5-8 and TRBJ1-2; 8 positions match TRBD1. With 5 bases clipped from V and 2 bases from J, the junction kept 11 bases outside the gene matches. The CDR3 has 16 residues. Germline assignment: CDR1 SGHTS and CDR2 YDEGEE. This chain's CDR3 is CASSFPPWTGNYGYTF. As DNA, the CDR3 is TGTGCCAGCAGTTTCCCCCCCTGGACAGGGAACTATGGCTACACCTTC.

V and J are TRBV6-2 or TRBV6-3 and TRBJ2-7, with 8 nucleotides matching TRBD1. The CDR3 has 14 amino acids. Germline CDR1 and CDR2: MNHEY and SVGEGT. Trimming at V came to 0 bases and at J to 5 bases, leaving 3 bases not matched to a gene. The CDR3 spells CASSYSGTGHEQYF. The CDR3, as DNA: TGTGCCAGCAGTTACTCGGGGACAGGCCACGAGCAGTACTTC.

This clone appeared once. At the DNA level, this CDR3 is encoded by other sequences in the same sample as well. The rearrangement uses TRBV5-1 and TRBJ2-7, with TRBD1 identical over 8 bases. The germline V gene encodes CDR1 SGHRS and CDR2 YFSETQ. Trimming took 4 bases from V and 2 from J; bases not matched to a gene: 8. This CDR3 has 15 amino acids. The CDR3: CASSLGQGGTYEQYF. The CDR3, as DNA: TGCGCCAGCAGCCTAGGACAGGGTGGAACCTACGAGCAGTACTTC.

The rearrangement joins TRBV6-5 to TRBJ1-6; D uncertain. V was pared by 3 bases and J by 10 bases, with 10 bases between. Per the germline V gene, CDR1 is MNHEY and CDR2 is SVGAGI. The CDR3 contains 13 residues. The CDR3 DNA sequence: TGTGCCAGCAGTTATGAAGCGGAATCACCCCTCCACTTT. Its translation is CASSYEAESPLHF.

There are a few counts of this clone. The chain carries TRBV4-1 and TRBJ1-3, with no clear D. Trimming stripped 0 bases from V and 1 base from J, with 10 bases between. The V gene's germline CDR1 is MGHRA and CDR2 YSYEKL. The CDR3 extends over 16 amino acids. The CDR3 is CASSQDPGQSGNTIYF. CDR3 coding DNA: TGCGCCAGCAGCCAAGATCCCGGTCAATCTGGAAACACCATATATTTT.

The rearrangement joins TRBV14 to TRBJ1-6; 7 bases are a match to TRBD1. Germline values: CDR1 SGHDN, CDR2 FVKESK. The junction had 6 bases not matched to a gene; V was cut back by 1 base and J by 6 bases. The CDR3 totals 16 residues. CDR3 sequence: CASSQAVPGGNSPLHF. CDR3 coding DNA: TGTGCCAGCAGCCAAGCGGTACCAGGGGGTAATTCACCCCTCCACTTT.

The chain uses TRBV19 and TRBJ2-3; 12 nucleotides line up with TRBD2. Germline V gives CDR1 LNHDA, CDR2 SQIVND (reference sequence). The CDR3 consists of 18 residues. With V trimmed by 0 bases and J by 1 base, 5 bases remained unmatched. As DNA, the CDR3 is TGTGCCAGTAGTATAGATCGTCCTAGCGGGGGGGGCACAGATACGCAGTATTTT. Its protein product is CASSIDRPSGGGTDTQYF. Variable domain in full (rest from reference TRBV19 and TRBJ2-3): DGGITQSPKYLFRKEGQNVTLSCEQNLNHDAMYWYRQDPGQGLRLIYYSQIVNDFQKGDIAEGYSVSREKKESFPLTVTSAQKNPTAFYLCASSIDRPSGGGTDTQYFGPGTRLTVL.